This T cell receptor beta chain stems from a study of cytomegalovirus exposure and HLA in healthy donors. Overall study findings and caveats: The analysis excluded some indistinguishable V segments, including TRBV6-2 and TRBV6-3. A list of 164 TCR beta chains associated with cytomegalovirus was given. The HLA-A and HLA-B alleles of most subjects were reportedly predicted accurately from TCR beta sequences.

As for the donors, each was a healthy bone marrow donor. For this clone: Its specificity is unknown.

Vbeta (60) and Jbeta (13) primers were used in the PCR. Libraries were prepared by immunoSEQ multiplex PCR; TCRdb keeps only in-frame clonotypes and omits some of them. The data show roughly 150,000 clones, about 76% seen once. V shed 4 bases and J shed 6 bases, with 19 bases lying between them. This CDR3 region has 15 residues. Germline CDR1 MNHEY, CDR2 SVGAGI. The chain carries TRBV6-5 and TRBJ2-7, with D perhaps TRBD1 (5 bases). Sequencing was carried out using PBMCs. This sequence was found in a woman aged 18-29 years in good health and CMV-seropositive. This chain's CDR3 is CASSSAPLTGGEQYF. CDR3 sequence (DNA): TGTGCCAGCAGTTCCGCCCCACTCACAGGTGGCGAGCAGTACTTC.